This T cell receptor (beta chain) was captured by sequencing in a study of read filtering for tumor transcriptome and immune sequencing. Looking at the study overall: R-ISS stage counts were under 10 for I, about 15 for II, 6 or 7 for III. Whole-transcriptome libraries were prepared after DNase treatment.

Sample share makes this clonotype medium-sized. Antigen specificity is unknown. Overall study results and limits: Dropping single-read clonotypes raised IR-seq and RNA-seq shared-clonotype correlation. IR-seq captured clonotypes deeper and more reliably than RNA-seq.

This library used approximately 0.4 ug RNA and molecular barcoded adaptors spanning alpha/delta and beta/gamma chains. TCRdb used MiXCR to reprocess the reads, holding one entry per CDR3 protein. The top ten hold around 16% of the sample, which has around 30,000 distinct CDR3 sequences, roughly 20% seen once. This CDR3 is 13 amino acids long. The ends were cut back, 7 bases at V and 10 bases at J, with 17 bases in the middle. This clonotype was sampled from a donor aged 40 or over with multiple myeloma. The specimen was a population of CD138-negative cells sorted from bone marrow. V is TRBV12-3 or TRBV12-4 and J is TRBJ2-1, with D possibly TRBD1 on 6 matching bases. CDR3 nucleotide sequence: TGTGCCAGCATCATACAGGGCAGGAGCGAGCAGTTCTTC. Its protein is CASIIQGRSEQFF.